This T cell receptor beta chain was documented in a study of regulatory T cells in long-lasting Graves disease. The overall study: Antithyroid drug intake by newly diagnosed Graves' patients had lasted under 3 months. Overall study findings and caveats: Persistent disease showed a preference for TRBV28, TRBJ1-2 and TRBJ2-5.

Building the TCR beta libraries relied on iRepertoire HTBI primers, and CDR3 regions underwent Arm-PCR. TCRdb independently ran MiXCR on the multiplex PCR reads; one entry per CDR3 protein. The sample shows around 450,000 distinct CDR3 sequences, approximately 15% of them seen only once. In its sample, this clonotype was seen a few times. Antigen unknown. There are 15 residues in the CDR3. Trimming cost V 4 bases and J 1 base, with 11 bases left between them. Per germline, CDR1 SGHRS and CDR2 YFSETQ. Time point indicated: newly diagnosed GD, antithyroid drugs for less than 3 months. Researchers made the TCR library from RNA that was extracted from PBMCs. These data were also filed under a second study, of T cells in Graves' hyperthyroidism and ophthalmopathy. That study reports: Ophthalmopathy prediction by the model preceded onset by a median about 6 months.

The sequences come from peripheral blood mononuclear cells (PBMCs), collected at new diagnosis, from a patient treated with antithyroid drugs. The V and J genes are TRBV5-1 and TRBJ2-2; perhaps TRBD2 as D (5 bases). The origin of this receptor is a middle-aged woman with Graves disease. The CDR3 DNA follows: TGCGCCAGCAGCCCTGGCGGGCAGAACACCGGGGAGCTGTTTTTT. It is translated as CASSPGGQNTGELFF.